The clone carrying this TCR beta chain was seen just once. V lost 2 bases and J 6 bases, leaving 14 bases between the germline ends. This CDR3 is 15 amino acids long. The sample belongs to a study of T-cell reconstitution after alpha-beta-depleted transplantation in children. Unique molecular identifiers tagged the TCRbeta library. TCRdb fed the PCR reads into MiXCR, producing one record per CDR3 protein. This table holds around 360,000 distinct CDR3 sequences, 10% found once. The V and J genes are TRBV12-3 or TRBV12-4 and TRBJ2-4; a possible D gene is TRBD1 (5 bases). The material sequenced was PBMCs from the stem cell graft donor, taken from the stem cell graft. The receptor's source is a human donor who donated a stem cell graft to a child with acute lymphoblastic leukemia. CDR3 sequence: CASSLLANQGNIQYF. The CDR3 bases are TGTGCCAGCAGTTTACTGGCCAATCAGGGAAACATTCAGTACTTC.